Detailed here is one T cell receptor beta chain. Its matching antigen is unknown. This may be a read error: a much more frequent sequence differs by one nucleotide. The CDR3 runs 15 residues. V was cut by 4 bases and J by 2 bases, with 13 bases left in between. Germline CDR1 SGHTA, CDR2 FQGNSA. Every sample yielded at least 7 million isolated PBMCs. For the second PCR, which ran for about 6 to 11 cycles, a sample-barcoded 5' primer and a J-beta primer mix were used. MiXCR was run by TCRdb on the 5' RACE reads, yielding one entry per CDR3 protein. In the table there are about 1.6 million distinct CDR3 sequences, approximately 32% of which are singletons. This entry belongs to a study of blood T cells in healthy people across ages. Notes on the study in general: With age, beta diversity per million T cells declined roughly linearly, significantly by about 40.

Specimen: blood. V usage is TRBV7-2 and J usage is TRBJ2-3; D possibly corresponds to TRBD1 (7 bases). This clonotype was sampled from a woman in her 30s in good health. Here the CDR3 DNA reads TGTGCCAGCAGCTCACAGGGGAGGAACACAGATACGCAGTATTTT. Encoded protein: CASSSQGRNTDTQYF.